This entry is about one TCR beta chain. The sample comes from a study of Ad26.COV2.S vaccination and SARS-CoV-2 variants. Clones were sequenced by immunoSEQ multiplex PCR, and TCRdb holds only the in-frame ones, with some missing. The sample contains about 250,000 clones, roughly 86% of which appear only once. Treatment reported: around 19 received Ad26.COV2.S at low or high dose, single or two shots; several received placebo; per-sample allocation not given. Sample collection was performed on day 63 after the first vaccine or placebo injection. CDR1 and CDR2 from the germline V gene are SEHNR and FQNEAQ (reference sequence). The length of the CDR3 is 16 residues. With 1 base removed from V and 5 bases from J, the gap between germline ends came to 14 bases.

The sample here was peripheral blood, taken in a trial of Ad26.COV2.S vaccine versus placebo. The genes are TRBV7-9 and TRBJ1-4, with D unresolved. The TCR originated in a person between 18 and 59 years old who received the Ad26.COV2.S COVID-19 vaccine or a placebo. CDR3 coding DNA: TGTGCCAGCAGCTTAGGGCCCGGTTACGCCAATGAAAAACTGTTTTTT. Its translation: CASSLGPGYANEKLFF.